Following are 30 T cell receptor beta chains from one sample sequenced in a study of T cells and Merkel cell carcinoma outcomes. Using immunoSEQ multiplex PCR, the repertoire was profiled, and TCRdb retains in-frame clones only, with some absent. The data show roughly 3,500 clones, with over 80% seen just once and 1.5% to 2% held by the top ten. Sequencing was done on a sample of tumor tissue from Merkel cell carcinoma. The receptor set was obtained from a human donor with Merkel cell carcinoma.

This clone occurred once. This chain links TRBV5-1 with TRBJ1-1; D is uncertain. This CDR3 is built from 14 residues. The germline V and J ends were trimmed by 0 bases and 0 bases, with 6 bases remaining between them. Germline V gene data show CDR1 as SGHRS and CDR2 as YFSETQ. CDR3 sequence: CASSLGGMNTEAFF. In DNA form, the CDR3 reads TGCGCCAGCAGCTTGGGAGGGATGAACACTGAAGCTTTCTTT. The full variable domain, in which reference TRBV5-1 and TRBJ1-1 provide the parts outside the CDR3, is KAGVTQTPRYLIKTRGQQVTLSCSPISGHRSVSWYQQTPGQGLQFLFEYFSETQRNKGNFPGRFSGRQFSNSRSEMNVSTLELGDSALYLCASSLGGMNTEAFFGQGTRLTVV.

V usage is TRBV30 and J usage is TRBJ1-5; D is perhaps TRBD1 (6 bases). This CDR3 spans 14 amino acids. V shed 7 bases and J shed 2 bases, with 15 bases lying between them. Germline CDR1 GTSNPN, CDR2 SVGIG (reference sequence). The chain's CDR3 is CASSTGGGNQPQHF. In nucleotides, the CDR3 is TGTGCCTCAAGTACGGGGGGCGGCAATCAGCCCCAGCATTTT.

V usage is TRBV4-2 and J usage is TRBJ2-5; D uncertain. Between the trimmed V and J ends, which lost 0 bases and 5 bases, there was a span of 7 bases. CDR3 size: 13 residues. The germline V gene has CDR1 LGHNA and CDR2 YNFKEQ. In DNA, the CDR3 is TGTGCCAGCAGCCAAGACAGAGTGGAGACCCAGTACTTC. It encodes CASSQDRVETQYF.

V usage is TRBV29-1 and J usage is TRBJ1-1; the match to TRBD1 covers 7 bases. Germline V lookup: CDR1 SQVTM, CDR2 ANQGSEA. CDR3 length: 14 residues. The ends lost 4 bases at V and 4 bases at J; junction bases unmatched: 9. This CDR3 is CSVAVGRGVTEAFF. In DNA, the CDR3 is TGCAGCGTTGCTGTGGGCAGGGGGGTCACTGAAGCTTTCTTT.

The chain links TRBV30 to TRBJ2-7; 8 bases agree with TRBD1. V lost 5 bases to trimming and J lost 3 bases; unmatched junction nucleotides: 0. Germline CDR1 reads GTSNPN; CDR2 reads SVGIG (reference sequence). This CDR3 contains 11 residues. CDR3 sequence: CAWDRGYEQYF. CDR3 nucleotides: TGTGCCTGGGACAGGGGCTACGAGCAGTACTTC. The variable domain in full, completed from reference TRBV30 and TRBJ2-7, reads SQTIHQWPATLVQPVGSPLSLECTVEGTSNPNLYWYRQAAGRGLQLLFYSVGIGQISSEVPQNLSASRPQDRQFILSSKKLLLSDSGFYLCAWDRGYEQYFGPGTRLTVT.

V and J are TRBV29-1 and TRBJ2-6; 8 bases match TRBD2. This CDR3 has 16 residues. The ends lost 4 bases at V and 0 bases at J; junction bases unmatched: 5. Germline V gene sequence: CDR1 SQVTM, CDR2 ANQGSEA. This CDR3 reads CSVGGLAGSGANVLTF. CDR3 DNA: TGCAGCGTTGGCGGACTAGCCGGCTCTGGGGCCAACGTCCTGACTTTC.

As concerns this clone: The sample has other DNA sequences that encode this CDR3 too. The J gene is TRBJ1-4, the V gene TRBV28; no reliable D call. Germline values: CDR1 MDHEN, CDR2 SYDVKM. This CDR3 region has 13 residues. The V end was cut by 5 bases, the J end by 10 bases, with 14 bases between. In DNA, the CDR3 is TGTGCCAGCAGTCCACCCGCTTATCGAAAACTGTTTTTT. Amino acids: CASSPPAYRKLFF. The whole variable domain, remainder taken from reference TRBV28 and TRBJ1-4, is DVKVTQSSRYLVKRTGEKVFLECVQDMDHENMFWYRQDPGLGLRLIYFSYDVKMKEKGDIPEGYSVSREKKERFSLILESASTNQTSMYLCASSPPAYRKLFFGSGTQLSVL.

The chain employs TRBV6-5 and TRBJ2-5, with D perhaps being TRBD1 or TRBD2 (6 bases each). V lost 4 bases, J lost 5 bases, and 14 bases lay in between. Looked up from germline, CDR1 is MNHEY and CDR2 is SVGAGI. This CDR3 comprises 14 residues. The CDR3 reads CASSFGGKWETQYF. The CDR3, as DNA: TGTGCCAGCAGTTTCGGGGGCAAGTGGGAGACCCAGTACTTC.

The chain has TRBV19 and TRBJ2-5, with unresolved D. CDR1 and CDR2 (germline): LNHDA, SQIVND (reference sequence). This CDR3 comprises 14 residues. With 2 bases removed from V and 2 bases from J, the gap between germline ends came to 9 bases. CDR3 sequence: CASSIPGLQETQYF. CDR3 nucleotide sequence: TGTGCCAGTAGTATACCAGGTTTACAAGAGACCCAGTACTTC.

In DNA form, the CDR3 reads TGTGCCAGCAGCTTCACTAGCGTCCAAGAGACCCAGTACTTC. Protein product: CASSFTSVQETQYF. The chain recombines TRBV7-9 with TRBJ2-5; 7 bases map to TRBD2. The V gene's germline CDR1 is SEHNR and CDR2 FQNEAQ (reference sequence). The CDR3 consists of 14 residues. Unmatched junction bases numbered 2, after V lost 3 bases and J lost 1 base.

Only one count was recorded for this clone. The CDR3 here is CASRPGQLANYGYTF. CDR3 coding DNA: TGTGCCAGCAGACCCGGACAGTTAGCTAACTATGGCTACACCTTC. The V and J genes are TRBV5-4 and TRBJ1-2, with D possibly matching TRBD1 (6 bases). Looked up from germline, CDR1 is SGHNT and CDR2 is YYREEE (reference sequence). V was clipped by 5 bases and J by 0 bases, with 14 bases between them. The length of the CDR3 is 15 residues.

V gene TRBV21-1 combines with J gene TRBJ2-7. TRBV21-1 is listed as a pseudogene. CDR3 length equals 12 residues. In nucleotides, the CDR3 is TGTGCCAGCAGCACTGACCGCTACGAGCAGTACTTC. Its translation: CASSTDRYEQYF.

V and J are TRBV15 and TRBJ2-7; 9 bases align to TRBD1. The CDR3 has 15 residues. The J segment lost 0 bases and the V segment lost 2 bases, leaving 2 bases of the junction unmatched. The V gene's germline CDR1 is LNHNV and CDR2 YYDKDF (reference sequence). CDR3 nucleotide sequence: TGTGCCACCAGCAGACCGGGACAGGGCTCCTACGAGCAGTACTTC. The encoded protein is CATSRPGQGSYEQYF.

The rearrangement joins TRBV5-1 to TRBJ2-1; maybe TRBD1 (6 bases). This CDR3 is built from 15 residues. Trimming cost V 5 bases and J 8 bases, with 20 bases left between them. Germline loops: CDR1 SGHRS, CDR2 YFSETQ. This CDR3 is CASSLYRELLYEQFF. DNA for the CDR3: TGCGCCAGCAGTCTCTACAGGGAGTTATTGTATGAGCAGTTCTTC.

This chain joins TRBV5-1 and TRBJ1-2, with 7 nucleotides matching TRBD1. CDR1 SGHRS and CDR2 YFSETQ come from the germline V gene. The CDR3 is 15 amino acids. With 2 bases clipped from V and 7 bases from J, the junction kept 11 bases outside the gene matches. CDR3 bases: TGCGCCAGCAGCTTATTACAGGGGAGGTCGGGTGGCTACACCTTC. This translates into CASSLLQGRSGGYTF.

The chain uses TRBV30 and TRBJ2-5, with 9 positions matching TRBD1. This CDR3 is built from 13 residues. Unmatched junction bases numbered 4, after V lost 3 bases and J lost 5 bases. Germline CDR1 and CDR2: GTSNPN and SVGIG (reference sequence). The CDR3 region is CAWRKGQGETQYF. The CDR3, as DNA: TGTGCCTGGAGAAAAGGACAGGGGGAGACCCAGTACTTC. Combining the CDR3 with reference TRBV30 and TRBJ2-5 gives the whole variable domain SQTIHQWPATLVQPVGSPLSLECTVEGTSNPNLYWYRQAAGRGLQLLFYSVGIGQISSEVPQNLSASRPQDRQFILSSKKLLLSDSGFYLCAWRKGQGETQYFGPGTRLLVL.

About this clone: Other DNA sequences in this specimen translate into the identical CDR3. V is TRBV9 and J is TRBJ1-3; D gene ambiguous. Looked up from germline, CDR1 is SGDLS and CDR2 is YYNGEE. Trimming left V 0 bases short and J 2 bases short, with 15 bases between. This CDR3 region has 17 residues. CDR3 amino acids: CASSVEARVSAGNTIYF. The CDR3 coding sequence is TGTGCCAGCAGCGTAGAGGCTAGGGTGTCTGCTGGAAACACCATATATTTT.

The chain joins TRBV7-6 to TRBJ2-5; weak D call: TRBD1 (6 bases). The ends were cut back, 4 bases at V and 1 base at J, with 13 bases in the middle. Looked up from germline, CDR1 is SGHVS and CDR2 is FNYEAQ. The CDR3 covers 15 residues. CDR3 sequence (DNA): TGTGCCAGCAGCTCGTTTCGGACAGCCCAAGAGACCCAGTACTTC. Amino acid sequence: CASSSFRTAQETQYF.

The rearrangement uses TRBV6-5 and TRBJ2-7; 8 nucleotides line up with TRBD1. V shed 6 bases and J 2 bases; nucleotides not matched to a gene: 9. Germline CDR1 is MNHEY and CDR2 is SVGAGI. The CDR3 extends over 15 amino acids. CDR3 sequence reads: CASSSGQGGPYEQYF. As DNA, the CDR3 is TGTGCCAGCAGCTCAGGACAGGGCGGCCCCTACGAGCAGTACTTC.

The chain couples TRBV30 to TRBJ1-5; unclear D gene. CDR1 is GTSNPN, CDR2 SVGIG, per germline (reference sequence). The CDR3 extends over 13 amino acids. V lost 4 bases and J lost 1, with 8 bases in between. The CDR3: CAWKGGSNQPQHF. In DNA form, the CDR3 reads TGTGCCTGGAAGGGCGGCAGCAATCAGCCCCAGCATTTT.

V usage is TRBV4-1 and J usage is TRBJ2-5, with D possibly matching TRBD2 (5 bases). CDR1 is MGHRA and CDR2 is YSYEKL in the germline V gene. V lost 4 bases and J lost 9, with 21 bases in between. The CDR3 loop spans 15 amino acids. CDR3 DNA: TGCGCCAGCAGCCCTAGACTAACGGGATTCGCGGCCCAGTACTTC. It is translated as CASSPRLTGFAAQYF.

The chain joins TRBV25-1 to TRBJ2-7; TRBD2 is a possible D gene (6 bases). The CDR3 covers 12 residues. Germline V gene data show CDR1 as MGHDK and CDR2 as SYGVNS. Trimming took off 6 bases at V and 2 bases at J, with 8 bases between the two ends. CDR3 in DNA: TGTGCCAGCAGGGAGGGGACCTACGAGCAGTACTTC. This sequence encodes CASREGTYEQYF.

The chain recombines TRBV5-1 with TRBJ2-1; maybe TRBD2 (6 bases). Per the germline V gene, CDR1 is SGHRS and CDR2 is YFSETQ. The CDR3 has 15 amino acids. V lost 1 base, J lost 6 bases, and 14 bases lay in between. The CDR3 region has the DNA TGCGCCAGCAGCTTGAAGCTGGCCGGGGGCAATGAGCAGTTCTTC. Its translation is CASSLKLAGGNEQFF. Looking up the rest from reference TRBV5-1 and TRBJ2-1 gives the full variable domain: KAGVTQTPRYLIKTRGQQVTLSCSPISGHRSVSWYQQTPGQGLQFLFEYFSETQRNKGNFPGRFSGRQFSNSRSEMNVSTLELGDSALYLCASSLKLAGGNEQFFGPGTRLTVL.

CDR3 residues: CASSLEETQYF. The CDR3 DNA follows: TGCGCCAGCAGCTTGGAAGAGACCCAGTACTTC. The J gene is TRBJ2-5, the V gene TRBV5-1; D call uncertain. V lost 0 bases to trimming and J lost 3 bases, with 0 bases between them. This CDR3 has 11 residues. Germline CDR1 reads SGHRS; CDR2 reads YFSETQ.

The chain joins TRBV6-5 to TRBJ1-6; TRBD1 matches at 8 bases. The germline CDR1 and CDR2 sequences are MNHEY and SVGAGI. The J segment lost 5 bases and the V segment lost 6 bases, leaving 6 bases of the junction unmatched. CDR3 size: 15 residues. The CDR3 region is CASSPGGWNNSPLHF. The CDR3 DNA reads TGTGCCAGCAGCCCAGGGGGCTGGAATAATTCACCCCTCCACTTT.

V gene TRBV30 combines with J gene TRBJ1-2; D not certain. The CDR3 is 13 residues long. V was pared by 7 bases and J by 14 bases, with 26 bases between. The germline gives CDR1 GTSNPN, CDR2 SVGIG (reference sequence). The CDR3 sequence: CASRGAASGGYTF. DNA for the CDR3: TGTGCCTCCCGTGGCGCGGCTAGTGGTGGTTATACCTTC. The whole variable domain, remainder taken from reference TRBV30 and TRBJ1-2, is SQTIHQWPATLVQPVGSPLSLECTVEGTSNPNLYWYRQAAGRGLQLLFYSVGIGQISSEVPQNLSASRPQDRQFILSSKKLLLSDSGFYLCASRGAASGGYTFGSGTRLTVV.

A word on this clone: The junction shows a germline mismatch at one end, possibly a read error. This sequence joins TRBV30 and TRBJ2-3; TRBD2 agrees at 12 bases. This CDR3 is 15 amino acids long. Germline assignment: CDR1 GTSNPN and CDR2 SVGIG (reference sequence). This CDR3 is CVWSVKGLAGIGQYF. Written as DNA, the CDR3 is TGTGTCTGGAGTGTAAAAGGACTAGCGGGAATCGGGCAGTATTTT.

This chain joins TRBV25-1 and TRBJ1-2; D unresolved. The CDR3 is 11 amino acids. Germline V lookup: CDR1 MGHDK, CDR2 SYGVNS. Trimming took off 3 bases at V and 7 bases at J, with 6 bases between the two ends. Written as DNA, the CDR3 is TGTGCCAGCAGTGAGGGCTTTGGCTACACCTTC. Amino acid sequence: CASSEGFGYTF.

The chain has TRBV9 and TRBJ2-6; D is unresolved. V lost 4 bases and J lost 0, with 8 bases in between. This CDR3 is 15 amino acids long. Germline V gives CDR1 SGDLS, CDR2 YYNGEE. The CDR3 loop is CASSIGRSGANVLTF. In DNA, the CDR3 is TGTGCCAGCAGCATAGGCCGCTCTGGGGCCAACGTCCTGACTTTC.

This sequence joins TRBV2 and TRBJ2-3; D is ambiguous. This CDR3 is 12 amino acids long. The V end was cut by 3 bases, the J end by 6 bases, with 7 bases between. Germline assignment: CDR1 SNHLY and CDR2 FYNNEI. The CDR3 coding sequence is TGTGCCAGCAGTGATAATCTGGATACGCAGTATTTT. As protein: CASSDNLDTQYF.